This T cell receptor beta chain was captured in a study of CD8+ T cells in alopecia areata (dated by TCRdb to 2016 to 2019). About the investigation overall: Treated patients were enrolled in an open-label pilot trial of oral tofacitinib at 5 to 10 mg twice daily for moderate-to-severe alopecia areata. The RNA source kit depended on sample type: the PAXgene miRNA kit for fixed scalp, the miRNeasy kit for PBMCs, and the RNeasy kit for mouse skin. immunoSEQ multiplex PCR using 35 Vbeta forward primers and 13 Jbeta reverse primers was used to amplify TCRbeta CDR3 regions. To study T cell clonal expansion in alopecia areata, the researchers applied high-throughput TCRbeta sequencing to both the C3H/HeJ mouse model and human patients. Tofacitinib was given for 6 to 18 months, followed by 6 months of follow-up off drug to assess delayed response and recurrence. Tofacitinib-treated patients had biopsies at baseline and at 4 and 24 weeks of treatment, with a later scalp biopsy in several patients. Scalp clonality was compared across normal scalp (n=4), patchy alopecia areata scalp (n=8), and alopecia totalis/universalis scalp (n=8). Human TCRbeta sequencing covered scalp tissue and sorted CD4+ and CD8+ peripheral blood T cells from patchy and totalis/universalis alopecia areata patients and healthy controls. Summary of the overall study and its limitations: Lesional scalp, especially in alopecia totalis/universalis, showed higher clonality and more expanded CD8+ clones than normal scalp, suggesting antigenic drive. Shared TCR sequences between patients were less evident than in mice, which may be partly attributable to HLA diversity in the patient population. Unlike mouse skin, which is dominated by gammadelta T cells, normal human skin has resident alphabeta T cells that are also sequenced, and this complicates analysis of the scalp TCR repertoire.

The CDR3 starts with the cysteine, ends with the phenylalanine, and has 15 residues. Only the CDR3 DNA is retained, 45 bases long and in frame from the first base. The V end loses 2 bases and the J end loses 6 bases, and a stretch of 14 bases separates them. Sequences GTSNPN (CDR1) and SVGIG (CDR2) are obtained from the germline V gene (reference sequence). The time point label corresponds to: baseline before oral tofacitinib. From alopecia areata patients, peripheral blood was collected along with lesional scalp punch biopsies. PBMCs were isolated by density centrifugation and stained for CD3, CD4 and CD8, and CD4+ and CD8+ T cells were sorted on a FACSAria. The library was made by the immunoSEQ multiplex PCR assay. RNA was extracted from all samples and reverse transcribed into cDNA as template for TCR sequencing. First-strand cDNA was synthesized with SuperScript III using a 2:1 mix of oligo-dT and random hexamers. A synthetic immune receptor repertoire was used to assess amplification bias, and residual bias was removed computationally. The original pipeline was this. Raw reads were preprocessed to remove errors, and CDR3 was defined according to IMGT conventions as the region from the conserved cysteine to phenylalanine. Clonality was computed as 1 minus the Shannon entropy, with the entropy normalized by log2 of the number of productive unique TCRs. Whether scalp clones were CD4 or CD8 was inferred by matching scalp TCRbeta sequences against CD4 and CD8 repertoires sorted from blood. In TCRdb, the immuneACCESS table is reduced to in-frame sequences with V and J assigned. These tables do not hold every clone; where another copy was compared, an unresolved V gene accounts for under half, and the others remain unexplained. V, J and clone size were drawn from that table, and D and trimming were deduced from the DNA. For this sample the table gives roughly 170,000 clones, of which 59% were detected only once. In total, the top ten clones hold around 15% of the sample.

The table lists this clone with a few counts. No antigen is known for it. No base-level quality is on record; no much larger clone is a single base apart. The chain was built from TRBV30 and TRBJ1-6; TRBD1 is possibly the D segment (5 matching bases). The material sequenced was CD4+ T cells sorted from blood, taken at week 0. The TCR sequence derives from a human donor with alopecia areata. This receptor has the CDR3 CAWSSRDGFNSPLHF. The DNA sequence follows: TGTGCCTGGAGTTCCAGGGACGGATTTAATTCACCCCTCCACTTT.